This TCR beta chain was found in a study of shared clonotypes between healthy human individuals. Germline CDR1 and CDR2: SEHNR and FQNEAQ (reference sequence). Germline trimming cut 1 base from V and 7 bases from J; bases unmatched to any gene: 4. The CDR3 contains 14 residues. Donors were healthy HIV-negative adults without recently reported acute infections or vaccinations. PCR replicates performed on unsorted PBMC used 300 to 350 ng DNA, around 30,000 T cell genomes. Original processing methods: Quality scores were absent from the junction-only immunoSEQ sequences, so filtering differed. The repertoire was sequenced with immunoSEQ multiplex PCR; TCRdb's copy has only in-frame clones and lacks some. V, J and clone size reflect that table, while D and trimming were determined from the DNA. The sample lists about 450,000 clones; around 79% were seen once.

The rearrangement links TRBV7-9 to TRBJ2-1; TRBD1 aligns across 7 bases. The specimen sequenced was PBMCs. The source of this sequence is a woman in her forties in good health. Some clones in this sample may be carry-over from other donors' samples. CDR3 sequence reads: CASSLEGAWNEQFF. The CDR3 nucleotides are TGTGCCAGCAGCTTAGAGGGGGCGTGGAATGAGCAGTTCTTC.